This T cell receptor (beta chain) is drawn from a study of blood T cell repertoires in COVID-19 (dated by TCRdb to the early 2020s). A note on the overall study: Samples covering the acute and convalescent phases of COVID-19 were provided by collaborators in the United States, Italy and Spain. Nearly every sample came with metadata listing a de-identified subject ID, COVID-19 status, age in years and sex. The repertoires were released in a freely available public database intended as a resource for research on the immune response to SARS-CoV-2. Where available, HLA class I and class II types were obtained from metadata supplied by the sample provider rather than from assay-based typing. The prospective study material was composed of cDNA or gDNA derived from T cells, B-cell-depleted T cells, or PBMCs. Samples were obtained from the ongoing ImmuneRACE study (first 160 participants) and from 1,254 subjects provided by 6 global collaborators. The dataset comprised deeply sampled blood TCRbeta repertoires from subjects exposed to, actively infected with, or recovered from COVID-19.

Broader findings and caveats from the paper: Clinical and demographic metadata were provided uncurated, with the amount varying by source and participant.

The immunoSEQ Assay, a bias-controlled multiplex PCR, was used to amplify TCRbeta CDR3 regions from genomic DNA. The original pipeline was this. Nucleated cell counts per sample were estimated from amplification of reference gene primers within the assay. Sequence reads were collapsed and filtered to measure the absolute abundance of every unique TCRbeta CDR3 rearrangement. For each sample, productive Simpson clonality was calculated as the square root of Simpson's diversity index across productive rearrangements. In its TCRdb copy, this immuneACCESS table keeps in-frame sequences only and misses some clones. Where compared with another copy, unresolved V genes explain less than half of these, and the others have no known cause. That table supplies the V and J calls and clone size; D and trimming were determined from the DNA. The sample table shows around 100,000 clones, and more than 80% are seen once. The top ten constitute around 5.5% of the sample.

On this clone itself: Its antigen is not yet known. No base quality information exists; no much larger clone differs at one position.

At one collaborating source in Seattle, patients were enrolled during active infection and were followed longitudinally through the course of disease. Whole blood was collected in K2EDTA tubes by collaborating institutions according to the institutions' own protocols. For TCRbeta analysis, collaborator samples were shipped as frozen whole blood, as isolated PBMCs, or as DNA extracted from either sample type. Sequenced sample: peripheral blood. The TCR sequence derives from an older woman with COVID-19, enrolled during active disease.

The CDR3 region reads CASSVVPGEQYF. The DNA is TGTGCCAGCAGCGTAGTCCCGGGCGAGCAGTACTTC. This sequence uses TRBV9 and TRBJ2-7; no D segment can be confidently identified. In the germline V gene, CDR1 corresponds to SGDLS and CDR2 to YYNGEE. Deletion took 0 bases off V and 6 bases off J, with a span of 7 bases between the germline ends. The CDR3 goes from the cysteine to the phenylalanine over 12 residues. Just the 36-base CDR3 DNA is kept, in frame starting at base 1.